The present T cell receptor beta chain was sequenced within a study of OX40 agonist ivuxolimab in advanced cancers. About the research overall: The treatment was a fully human IgG2 OX40 agonist, ivuxolimab. Points from the study as a whole: CD8+ T cells showed, on average, more clonal expansion than CD4+ cells.

Using immunoSEQ multiplex PCR, the repertoire was profiled, and TCRdb retains in-frame clones only, with some absent. The repertoire holds 25,000 to 35,000 clones, with approximately 86% as singletons. In its sample, this clone was seen once. Antigen unknown. The CDR3 runs 13 residues. V gave up 7 bases and J gave up 4 bases, with 12 bases separating them. Germline V CDR1 and CDR2: LNHDA, SQIVND (reference sequence). This receptor was identified in an adult with an advanced solid tumor such as melanoma, head and neck, liver or kidney cancer. The chain uses TRBV19 and TRBJ2-3, with D possibly matching TRBD2 (6 bases). The sample was CD4+ or CD8+ T cells sorted from blood, taken in a trial of the OX40 agonist ivuxolimab. The CDR3 spells CASTQAGADTQYF. In DNA, the CDR3 is TGTGCCAGTACCCAAGCGGGCGCAGATACGCAGTATTTT.